A single sample is the source of the 3 T cell receptor beta chains below, sequenced in a study of blood T cells in healthy people across ages. Alongside a J-beta primer mix, a sample-barcoded 5' primer served in a second PCR lasting about 7 to 12 cycles. TCRdb re-called the 5' RACE reads through MiXCR, storing one row per CDR3 protein. Of fewer than 950,000 distinct CDR3 sequences in the sample, 35% to 40% are singletons; the top ten hold 10% to 15%. Sequences were obtained from blood. Receptor source: a man younger than 35 in good health.

The gene calls are TRBV13 and TRBJ2-5, with unresolved D. Trimming cost V 2 bases and J 14 bases, with 15 bases left between them. Germline-derived CDR1 and CDR2 are PRHDT and FYEKMQ (reference sequence). The CDR3 has 12 residues. CDR3 coding DNA: TGTGCCAGCAGCTTACGCCCATCCCCCTGCTACTTC. Translation gives CASSLRPSPCYF.

This clonotype was detected a few times. The chain carries TRBV29-1 and TRBJ2-2, with D perhaps matching TRBD1 or TRBD2 (5 bases each). The CDR3 is 14 residues long. The V end lost 6 bases, the J end lost 1 base, and 12 bases lay between the germline ends. From germline, CDR1 is SQVTM and CDR2 ANQGSEA. In DNA, the CDR3 is TGCAGCGTCCCGGGACCCCGGAACACCGGGGAGCTGTTTTTT. Amino acid sequence: CSVPGPRNTGELFF.

The chain joins TRBV29-1 to TRBJ1-2; D may be TRBD1 (6 bases). Germline CDR1 reads SQVTM; CDR2 reads ANQGSEA. There are 12 residues in the CDR3. Trimming removed 6 bases at V and 0 bases at J, with 8 bases between. The CDR3 spells CSVGQSNYGYTF. CDR3 nucleotides: TGCAGCGTAGGACAGTCTAACTATGGCTACACCTTC.